These 11 T cell receptor beta chains share one sample of origin, sequenced in a study of regulatory T cells in long-lasting Graves disease (dated by TCRdb to about 2021). The sample's time point label, in plain terms: newly diagnosed GD, antithyroid drugs for less than 3 months. For both TCR sequencing and RNA sequencing, RNA was extracted from PBMCs using TRIzol. Receptor libraries were prepared by multiplex PCR. TCRdb shows the sequencer as Illumina HiSeq 4000. To build TCR beta libraries, CDR3 regions were amplified by Arm-PCR using iRepertoire HTBI primers. The public sequencing data were trimmed at Q25 with fastp and processed into clonotypes with MiXCR by TCRdb, which kept only in-frame beta chains. Identical CDR3 protein sequences are pooled into one entry, listed with their most common genes and DNA. Across this sample there are approximately 390,000 distinct CDR3 sequences, with 16% seen only once. The ten largest clones represent around 20% of the sample.

This sample was shared with a second study, whose subject was T cells in Graves' hyperthyroidism and ophthalmopathy.

The sample here was peripheral blood mononuclear cells (PBMCs), taken at new diagnosis, from a patient treated with antithyroid drugs. The receptors here all came from a woman between 18 and 29 years old with Graves disease. Donor details come from another sample of the same person, matched by shared clones.

This clonotype has only a few counts. The chain joins TRBV5-5 to TRBJ2-1; perhaps TRBD2 as D (6 bases). The length of the CDR3 is 14 residues. Per germline, CDR1 SGHKS and CDR2 YYEKEE (reference sequence). The V and J ends lost 6 bases and 4 bases respectively, with 14 bases between them. The CDR3, as DNA: TGTGCCAGCACCGTCCTGGGGGGTTACAATGAGCAGTTCTTC. It translates to CASTVLGGYNEQFF.

This clonotype showed up many times. This chain connects TRBV20-1 to TRBJ2-7, with a tentative D call TRBD1 (5 bases). The CDR3 runs 14 residues. CDR1 and CDR2 from the germline V gene are DFQATT and SNEGSKA (reference sequence). Trimming took 6 bases from V and 3 from J, leaving 18 bases between them. Written as DNA, the CDR3 is TGCAGTGCCCTCGACTTAACAGGCCTCTACGAGCAGTACTTC. It encodes CSALDLTGLYEQYF.

This clonotype appeared many times. This chain links TRBV2 with TRBJ2-7; TRBD1 is a possible D gene (5 bases). V was trimmed by 7 bases and J by 4 bases, leaving 14 bases between them. CDR3 size: 13 residues. CDR1 and CDR2 from the germline V gene are SNHLY and FYNNEI. The DNA for the CDR3 is TGTGCCAGCAAACTCAGGGTTTTGTACGAGCAGTACTTC. Its protein product is CASKLRVLYEQYF.

Comments on this clonotype: A clone one base away is much larger, so this may be a read error. The V gene is TRBV6-1, the J gene TRBJ1-1; D is unclear. This CDR3 comprises 13 residues. The germline CDR1 and CDR2 sequences are MNHNS and SASEGT. In DNA form, the CDR3 reads TGTTCCAGCAGCACATACCTGGACACTGAAGCTTTCTTT. Translation: CSSSTYLDTEAFF.

As for this clonotype: This sequence is one base from a far larger clone and is likely a read error. The chain links TRBV11-2 to TRBJ2-7; TRBD1 or TRBD2 may be the D gene (7 bases each). Germline values: CDR1 SGHAT, CDR2 FQNNGV. V lost 2 bases, J lost 0 bases, and 11 bases lay in between. The CDR3 length is 15 residues. DNA of the CDR3: TGTGCCAGCAGCTTACAGGGGGGGAGCTCCTACGAGCAGTACTTC. Protein sequence: CASSLQGGSSYEQYF.

Worth noting for this clonotype: A junction boundary mismatches the germline segment, possibly from a read error. V is TRBV14 and J is TRBJ2-7; D unclear. Germline V gives CDR1 SGHDN, CDR2 FVKESK. The CDR3 extends over 13 amino acids. The CDR3 nucleotides read TGTGCCGGCAGCACGCGACGGTCTGACGAGCAGTACTTC. Its protein is CAGSTRRSDEQYF.

This clonotype was observed at least ten times. The DNA of the CDR3 is TGTGCCTGGTCTCACCAGGGCGGCTACACCTTC. It translates to CAWSHQGGYTF. V is TRBV30 and J is TRBJ1-2, with a tentative D call TRBD1 (5 bases). Deletions cut 5 bases from V and 8 bases from J, with 12 bases between. CDR3 length: 11 residues. Germline CDR1 and CDR2: GTSNPN and SVGIG (reference sequence).

This clonotype was recorded a few times. One base away lies a much larger clone, so this may be a sequencing read error. This chain links TRBV13 with TRBJ1-2; D not resolved. CDR1 PRHDT and CDR2 FYEKMQ come from the germline V gene (reference sequence). CDR3 length: 17 amino acids. CDR3 in DNA: TGTGCCAGCAGCTTAGATGTTCGGGGAGGTAGGAACTATGGCTGCACCTTC. It specifies CASSLDVRGGRNYGCTF. Full variable domain (outside the CDR3, taken from reference TRBV13 and TRBJ1-2): AAGVIQSPRHLIKEKRETATLKCYPIPRHDTVYWYQQGPGQDPQFLISFYEKMQSDKGSIPDRFSAQQFSDYHSELNMSSLELGDSALYFCASSLDVRGGRNYGCTFGSGTRLTVV.

This clonotype was seen at least ten times. V and J are TRBV28 and TRBJ2-3; no firm D call. Germline V gene data show CDR1 as MDHEN and CDR2 as SYDVKM. CDR3 length: 14 residues. V was pared by 7 bases and J by 6 bases, with 17 bases between. CDR3 in amino acids: CASKTLFAEDTQYF. The CDR3 DNA is TGTGCCAGCAAAACCTTATTCGCGGAGGATACGCAGTATTTT.

This clonotype appeared many times. The gene calls are TRBV4-1 and TRBJ2-5; 10 nucleotides match TRBD2. CDR3 length: 17 amino acids. V lost 2 bases to trimming and J lost 0 bases; unmatched junction nucleotides: 6. CDR1 is MGHRA and CDR2 is YSYEKL in the germline V gene. The CDR3 sequence: CASSQSRTSGYQETQYF. In nucleotides, the CDR3 is TGCGCCAGCAGCCAATCGAGGACTAGCGGCTACCAAGAGACCCAGTACTTC.

There are a few counts of this clonotype. The chain is built from TRBV27 and TRBJ1-6; D is uncertain. The V end was cut by 2 bases, the J end by 7 bases, with 6 bases between. Germline CDR1 reads MNHEY; CDR2 reads SMNVEV (reference sequence). The CDR3 is made up of 13 amino acids. The CDR3 DNA follows: TGTGCCAGCAGTTTACCCAACAATTCACCCCTCCACTTT. This gives the protein CASSLPNNSPLHF.